This TCR beta chain was profiled in a study of blood T cell repertoires in COVID-19. Overall study: PBMCs, B-cell-depleted T cells, or T cells were the source of the cDNA or gDNA that made up the material.

The CDR3 spans 15 residues. Germline V gene lookup returns CDR1 KGHDR and CDR2 SFDVKD. Trimming removed 2 bases at V and 4 bases at J, with 13 bases between. Per the original methods: Estimation of nucleated cell counts was performed using reference gene primer amplification. Sequenced by immunoSEQ multiplex PCR; TCRdb stores in-frame clones only, minus some. The V and J calls and clone size are taken from that table; D and trimming were inferred from the DNA. The sample has 55,000 to 80,000 clones; around 80% are singletons. The chain recombines TRBV24-1 with TRBJ2-5, with a weak D call TRBD2 (7 bases). The sequencing sample was made of peripheral blood. This TCR came from a man in his fifties or sixties with active COVID-19. In nucleotides, the CDR3 is TGTGCCACCAGTGATTCAAGTAGGGGGGGAGAGACCCAGTACTTC. Protein sequence: CATSDSSRGGETQYF.